The 7 T cell receptor beta chains below all came from one sample that was sequenced in a study of blood T cell repertoires in COVID-19 (dated by TCRdb to the early 2020s). The receptor library was made with the immunoSEQ multiplex PCR assay. TCRdb re-hosts the immuneACCESS table, in-frame sequences only. Its copies lack some clones; in the studies checked, an unresolved V gene accounts for under half of them, and the cause for the rest is not known. Present in this sample are 200,000 to 250,000 clones, 82% of which were seen just once. The ten top clones hold 4.5% to 6% of the sample. Specimen: peripheral blood. Receptors were obtained from a woman older than 75 with active or convalescent COVID-19.

The J gene is TRBJ1-2, the V gene TRBV19; TRBD1 agrees at 8 bases. The CDR3 covers 18 residues. Germline V CDR1 and CDR2: LNHDA, SQIVND (reference sequence). The V segment lost 3 bases and the J segment 3 bases; nucleotides outside the gene matches: 15. The CDR3 spells CASSIFLAPGQADYGYTF. CDR3 DNA sequence: TGTGCCAGTAGTATTTTCTTGGCCCCGGGACAGGCGGACTATGGCTACACCTTC.

This rearrangement joins TRBV2 to TRBJ1-5, with TRBD1 as a possible D gene (5 bases). V lost 4 bases, J lost 4 bases, and 17 bases lay in between. CDR1 SNHLY and CDR2 FYNNEI come from the germline V gene. The CDR3 extends over 16 amino acids. CDR3 region: CASSGRGGPMNQPQHF. The CDR3 coding sequence is TGTGCCAGCAGTGGTAGGGGTGGCCCTATGAATCAGCCCCAGCATTTT.

The V call is TRBV12-3 or TRBV12-4, the J call TRBJ1-5; D is ambiguous. V gave up 2 bases and J gave up 2 bases, with 4 bases separating them. There are 13 residues in the CDR3. CDR3: CASSLLGNQPQHF. The CDR3 region has the DNA TGTGCCAGCAGTTTATTAGGCAATCAGCCCCAGCATTTT.

The V and J genes are TRBV19 and TRBJ1-1; 11 bases map to TRBD1. Germline trimming cut 5 bases from V and 6 bases from J; bases unmatched to any gene: 11. CDR3 length equals 16 residues. Germline V gene lookup returns CDR1 LNHDA and CDR2 SQIVND (reference sequence). The chain's CDR3 is CASSEGAGQGVPEAFF. CDR3 nucleotide sequence: TGTGCCAGTAGTGAGGGAGCGGGACAGGGGGTACCTGAAGCTTTCTTT.

In its sample, this clone was seen a few times. The J gene is TRBJ2-3, the V gene TRBV5-8; TRBD2 agrees at 8 bases. Unmatched junction bases numbered 8, after V lost 4 bases and J lost 4 bases. The CDR3 length is 15 residues. CDR1 is SGHTS and CDR2 is YDEGEE in the germline V gene. The CDR3 sequence: CASSRSGSRADTQYF. CDR3 coding DNA: TGTGCCAGCAGCCGGAGCGGGAGTCGGGCAGATACGCAGTATTTT.

The V and J genes are TRBV6-4 and TRBJ1-6; maybe TRBD1 (6 bases). The CDR3 is made up of 12 amino acids. The ends were cut back, 10 bases at V and 11 bases at J, with 15 bases in the middle. The germline gives CDR1 MRHNA, CDR2 SNTAGT. In nucleotides, the CDR3 is TGTGCCAACCCCGGCTGGGGGCCACCCCTCCACTTT. Translation: CANPGWGPPLHF.

This chain joins TRBV29-1 and TRBJ1-1, with no clear D. The CDR3 has 10 amino acids. V was clipped by 7 bases and J by 11 bases, with 14 bases between them. Germline CDR1 reads SQVTM; CDR2 reads ANQGSEA. The CDR3 is CSAGEPRAFF. CDR3 bases: TGCAGCGCCGGGGAGCCCAGGGCTTTCTTT.